This T cell receptor (beta chain) was captured by sequencing in a study of blood T cell repertoires in COVID-19. Study context: PBMCs, B-cell-depleted T cells, or T cells were the source of the cDNA or gDNA that made up the material.

Trimming pared 0 bases from V and 0 bases from J, leaving 15 bases between. This CDR3 is built from 18 residues. Looked up from germline, CDR1 is LNHDA and CDR2 is SQIVND (reference sequence). Participants spanned ages 18 to 89 years and resided in roughly 26 US areas. Categorization into cohorts depended on clinical history that participants reported. Recovery among Cohort 3 donors was established by two negative PCRs, clearance, or symptom resolution. TCRdb's copy holds only in-frame clones and misses some; the assay was immunoSEQ multiplex PCR. The sample yields 200,000 to 250,000 clones, around nine tenths seen once.

This chain uses TRBV19 with TRBJ1-3; D perhaps matches TRBD1 (5 bases). The sequence came from a man aged 25 to 45 who had recovered from COVID-19. Material for sequencing was PBMCs or T cells enriched from blood (not recorded which). This CDR3 is CASSIDPSPGGSGNTIYF. The DNA of the CDR3 is TGTGCCAGTAGTATAGATCCCTCCCCGGGGGGCTCTGGAAACACCATATATTTT.